This T cell receptor beta chain was captured by sequencing in a study of blood T cell repertoires in COVID-19. About the study: Italy, Spain and the United States were the sources of the convalescent and acute COVID-19 samples. T cells, B-cell-depleted T cells, or PBMCs provided the cDNA or gDNA that served as material.

Per the original methods: Estimation of nucleated cell counts was performed using reference gene primer amplification. Profiled with immunoSEQ multiplex PCR; TCRdb holds only in-frame clones, not every one. V, J and clone size are taken as reported in that table, and D and trimming were inferred from the DNA itself. The table records approximately 100,000 clones, 89% of them present only once. This CDR3 region has 14 residues. Germline V CDR1 and CDR2: SEHNR, FQNEAQ (reference sequence). V was clipped by 5 bases and J by 2 bases, with 12 bases between them. This receptor was identified in a woman older than 75 with active COVID-19. This rearrangement joins TRBV7-9 to TRBJ2-5; perhaps TRBD1 as D (6 bases). The source material was peripheral blood. The CDR3: CASSHRQVQETQYF. The CDR3 DNA is TGTGCCAGCAGCCACCGACAGGTACAAGAGACCCAGTACTTC.